This T cell receptor beta chain was identified in a study of T cell repertoires in cytomegalovirus infection. Study-level background: CMV epitopes in the study were HLA-C-restricted (recently identified) and HLA-B-restricted (well studied). CMV infection together with matching HLA type was indicated by public TCR beta signatures.

For this clonotype: As yet, its antigen is unknown.

Germline V gene data show CDR1 as SGHVS and CDR2 as FNYEAQ. The CDR3 loop spans 16 amino acids. The V end was cut by 1 base, the J end by 6 bases, with 13 bases between. MiXCR was run by TCRdb on the reads, yielding one entry per CDR3 protein. The sample contains 680,000 or so distinct CDR3 sequences, about 30% of which appear only once. The source is a human donor in good health (CMV status not recorded). Some clones in this sample may be carry-over from other donors' samples. The chain employs TRBV7-6 and TRBJ1-6; weak D call: TRBD1 (6 bases). The sample in question was cultured PBMCs, obtained from culture after CMV antigen stimulation. CDR3 sequence: CASSLEAGTLNSPLHF. CDR3 bases: TGTGCCAGCAGCTTAGAGGCCGGGACACTTAATTCACCCCTCCACTTT.